The clone carrying this T cell receptor (beta chain) was recorded at least ten times. Its antigen is not identified. The source of the sample is a study of T cells in Graves' hyperthyroidism and ophthalmopathy. RNA transcripts served as the template for amplifying TCR beta CDR3 regions. HTBI primers were employed in a first-round RT-PCR of the TCR CDR3. TCRdb re-called the multiplex PCR reads with MiXCR, one entry per CDR3 protein. The top ten hold over 15% of the sample, which has hundreds of thousands of distinct CDR3 sequences, approximately 18% seen once. The study, taken as a whole, reports: The model anticipated ophthalmopathy a median around six months pre-onset.

The junction had 4 bases not matched to a gene; V was cut back by 0 bases and J by 7 bases. Germline V gene sequence: CDR1 GTSNPN, CDR2 SVGIG (reference sequence). This CDR3 has 13 amino acids. Uncontrolled infection, other autoimmune disease, pregnancy or lactation disqualified patients from enrolment. In making diagnoses, clinical symptoms, serum thyroxine and TRAb, thyroid ultrasound and orbital computed tomography were all used. PBMCs were obtained from approximately 10 ml fresh peripheral blood. Sequenced sample: blood. This rearrangement joins TRBV30 to TRBJ2-3, with 7 bases lining up with TRBD2. This TCR came from a woman aged 45 to 65 with Graves' hyperthyroidism that later progressed to Graves' ophthalmopathy. Here the CDR3 reads CAWSVSGGNTQYF. The CDR3 DNA sequence: TGTGCCTGGAGTGTTTCCGGGGGGAATACGCAGTATTTT.